These T cell receptor beta chains were read from a single sample in a study of post-analysis software for immune sequencing data. TCRdb recomputed calls from the PCR reads with MiXCR, one row per CDR3 protein. The table lists about 200,000 distinct CDR3 sequences, roughly 30% of them singletons. Sequencing input: blood. Source of these receptors: a girl under 18 with multiple sclerosis. Both conserved end residues are part of each CDR3. D genes are given only for firm matches. Expanded clones get a size class; other rows say once, few or many, or leave the size out.

abundance,d_gene,j_gene,v_gene,CDR3aa,CDR3nt
many,NA,TRBJ2-1,TRBV6-5,CASRPPRRGRVDEQFF,TGTGCCAGCAGACCTCCCCGGCGGGGTCGGGTCGATGAGCAGTTCTTC
NA,NA,TRBJ2-3,TRBV5-1,CASSYSGEGTDTQYF,TGCGCCAGCAGCTACTCAGGGGAGGGCACAGATACGCAGTATTTT
many,TRBD1,TRBJ2-7,TRBV28,CASSLTGTEQYF,TGTGCCAGCAGTTTGACAGGGACCGAGCAGTACTTC
many,NA,TRBJ2-7,TRBV29-1,CSVEGTASYEQYF,TGCAGCGTTGAAGGGACGGCTTCCTACGAGCAGTACTTC
many,NA,TRBJ1-1,TRBV7-9,CASSLVEGSAEAFF,TGTGCCAGCAGCTTAGTGGAGGGTAGCGCTGAAGCTTTCTTT
NA,NA,TRBJ2-5,TRBV28,CAGSFLTSSEQETQYF,TGTGCCGGCAGTTTCTTGACTAGTTCTGAACAAGAGACCCAGTACTTC
many,NA,TRBJ2-5,TRBV29-1,CSVVKAGQETQYF,TGCAGCGTTGTTAAGGCAGGCCAAGAGACCCAGTACTTC
many,NA,TRBJ2-5,TRBV5-1,CASSLWAGKETQYF,TGCGCCAGCAGCTTATGGGCAGGAAAAGAGACCCAGTACTTC
few,TRBD2,TRBJ2-1,TRBV28,CASSFIAGARYNEQFF,TGTGCCAGCAGTTTTATCGCGGGAGCAAGGTACAATGAGCAGTTCTTC
NA,TRBD1,TRBJ2-3,TRBV12-3/TRBV12-4,CASSLTGQGTDTQYF,TGTGCCAGCAGTCTGACAGGGCAGGGAACAGATACGCAGTATTTT
few,NA,TRBJ2-1,TRBV4-1,CASSQDTGNSEQFF,TGCGCCAGCAGCCAAGACACAGGCAATTCTGAGCAGTTCTTC
NA,NA,TRBJ2-3,TRBV4-1,CASSQGTAGNTDTQYF,TGCGCCAGCAGCCAAGGGACCGCAGGCAACACAGATACGCAGTATTTT
NA,NA,TRBJ2-4,TRBV14,CASSLTGGGKNIQYF,TGTGCCAGCAGCCTGACTGGAGGGGGCAAGAACATTCAGTACTTC
many,NA,TRBJ2-5,TRBV5-1,CASSLDGTGRETQYF,TGCGCCAGCAGCTTGGACGGGACCGGCAGAGAGACCCAGTACTTC
few,TRBD1,TRBJ1-4,TRBV5-1,CASSLNTRGKGEKLFF,TGCGCCAGCAGCTTGAACACCAGGGGGAAGGGCGAAAAACTGTTTTTT
many,TRBD1,TRBJ2-1,TRBV5-1,CASSVATGAVYNEQFF,TGCGCCAGCAGCGTGGCGACAGGGGCAGTCTACAATGAGCAGTTCTTC
NA,NA,TRBJ2-3,TRBV24-1,CTTSDTASTDTQYF,TGTACCACCAGTGATACGGCCAGCACAGATACGCAGTATTTT
many,NA,TRBJ1-2,TRBV5-1,CASSGGPLAYGYTF,TGCGCCAGCAGCGGCGGACCCTTGGCCTATGGCTACACCTTC
many,NA,TRBJ2-3,TRBV7-9,CASSLGYTMDTQYF,TGTGCCAGCAGCTTAGGGTACACAATGGATACGCAGTATTTT
NA,TRBD2,TRBJ2-1,TRBV10-3,CAIAATSGGLQFF,TGTGCCATCGCCGCGACTAGCGGGGGATTGCAGTTCTTC
few,TRBD1,TRBJ1-4,TRBV3-1,CASSQVGQGAEKLFF,TGTGCCAGCAGCCAAGTCGGGCAGGGGGCCGAAAAACTGTTTTTT
NA,TRBD2,TRBJ2-3,TRBV7-2,CASSFSGGRADTQYF,TGTGCCAGCAGCTTTAGCGGGGGGAGGGCAGATACGCAGTATTTT
NA,NA,TRBJ2-5,TRBV20-1,CSARDLGAETQYF,TGCAGTGCTAGAGATCTCGGGGCCGAGACCCAGTACTTC
NA,TRBD1,TRBJ2-7,TRBV27,CASGLGGQPYEQYF,TGTGCCAGCGGTCTTGGGGGACAGCCATACGAGCAGTACTTC
few,NA,TRBJ2-4,TRBV20-1,CSATDLAKNIQYF,TGCAGTGCGACTGACCTAGCCAAAAACATTCAGTACTTC
NA,NA,TRBJ1-5,TRBV15,CATSYRTVAGNQPQHF,TGTGCCACCAGCTACCGGACGGTGGCAGGCAATCAGCCCCAGCATTTT
NA,TRBD1,TRBJ1-2,TRBV6-1,CASSEGFGQGVLWSYGYTF,TGTGCCAGCAGTGAAGGTTTTGGACAGGGCGTATTATGGAGCTATGGCTACACCTTC
NA,NA,TRBJ1-3,TRBV12-3/TRBV12-4,CASSLWRPGNTIYF,TGTGCCAGCAGTTTGTGGCGGCCCGGAAACACCATATATTTT
NA,NA,TRBJ1-1,TRBV21-1,CASSKTLLRRETRTEAFF,TGTGCCAGCAGCAAAACCCTGCTGAGAAGGGAAACCAGGACTGAAGCTTTCTTT
NA,NA,TRBJ2-1,TRBV5-1,CASSPSASATYNEQFF,TGCGCCAGCAGCCCATCCGCTAGCGCCACCTACAATGAGCAGTTCTTC
NA,TRBD1,TRBJ2-7,TRBV12-3/TRBV12-4,CASSKEKGQGGYNEQYF,TGTGCCAGCAGCAAAGAGAAGGGACAGGGGGGCTACAATGAGCAGTACTTC
many,TRBD1,TRBJ2-7,TRBV6-7,CASTLDRGYTYEQYF,TGTGCCAGCACCCTCGACAGGGGGTATACCTACGAGCAGTACTTC
NA,NA,TRBJ1-5,TRBV4-1,CASSQVRSQPQHF,TGCGCCAGCAGCCAGGTCAGGTCGCAGCCCCAGCATTTT